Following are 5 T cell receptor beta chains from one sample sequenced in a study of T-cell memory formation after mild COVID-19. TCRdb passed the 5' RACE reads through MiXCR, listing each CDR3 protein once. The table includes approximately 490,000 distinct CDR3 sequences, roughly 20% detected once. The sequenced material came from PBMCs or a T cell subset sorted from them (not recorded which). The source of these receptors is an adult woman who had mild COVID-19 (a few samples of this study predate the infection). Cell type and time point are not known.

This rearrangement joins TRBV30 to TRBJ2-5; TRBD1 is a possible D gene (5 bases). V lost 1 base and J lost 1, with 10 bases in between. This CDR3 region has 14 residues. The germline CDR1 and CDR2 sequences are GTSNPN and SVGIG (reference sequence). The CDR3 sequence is CAWSGTGVQETQYF. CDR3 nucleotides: TGTGCCTGGAGTGGTACAGGAGTCCAAGAGACCCAGTACTTC.

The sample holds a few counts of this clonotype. DNA for the CDR3: TGTGCCAGCAGCTTTGAAGCGGATACGCAGTATTTT. Protein sequence: CASSFEADTQYF. V is TRBV7-9 and J is TRBJ2-3; D not certain. This CDR3 is 12 amino acids long. Germline V gene data show CDR1 as SEHNR and CDR2 as FQNEAQ (reference sequence). Between the trimmed V and J ends, which lost 3 bases and 6 bases, there was a span of 7 bases.

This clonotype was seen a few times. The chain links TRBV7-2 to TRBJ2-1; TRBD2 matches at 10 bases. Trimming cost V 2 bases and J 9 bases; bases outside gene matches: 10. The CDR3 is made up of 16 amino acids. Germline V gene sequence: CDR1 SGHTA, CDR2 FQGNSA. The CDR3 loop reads CASSLIGAGGPSEQFF. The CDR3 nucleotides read TGTGCCAGCAGCTTAATTGGAGCGGGGGGGCCCTCTGAGCAGTTCTTC.

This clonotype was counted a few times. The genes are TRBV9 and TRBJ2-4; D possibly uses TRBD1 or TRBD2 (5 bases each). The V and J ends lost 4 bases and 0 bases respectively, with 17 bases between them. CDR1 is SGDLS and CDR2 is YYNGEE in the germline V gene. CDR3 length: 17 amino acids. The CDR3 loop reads CASSPRRDGQAKNIQYF. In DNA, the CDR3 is TGTGCCAGCAGCCCGCGCCGGGACGGTCAAGCCAAAAACATTCAGTACTTC.

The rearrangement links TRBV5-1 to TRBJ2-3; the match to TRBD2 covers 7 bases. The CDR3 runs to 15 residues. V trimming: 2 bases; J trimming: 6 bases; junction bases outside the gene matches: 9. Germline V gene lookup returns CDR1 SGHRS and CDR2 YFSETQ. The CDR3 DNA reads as TGCGCCAGCAGCTTCGCCGGCGGGGGAAGCGATACGCAGTATTTT. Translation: CASSFAGGGSDTQYF. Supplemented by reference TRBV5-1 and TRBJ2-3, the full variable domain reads KAGVTQTPRYLIKTRGQQVTLSCSPISGHRSVSWYQQTPGQGLQFLFEYFSETQRNKGNFPGRFSGRQFSNSRSEMNVSTLELGDSALYLCASSFAGGGSDTQYFGPGTRLTVL.